This T cell receptor (beta chain) derives from a study of vaccination and CD4 T cells after COVID-19. In the case of this clonotype: Its antigen is unidentified.

The study sequenced cultured CD4+ T cell DNA using the Oncomine TCR Beta short-read assay. In TCRdb, the PCR reads were re-called with MiXCR into one record per CDR3 protein. This table holds approximately 4,900 distinct CDR3 sequences, around 40% found once. Treatment denoted: approximately 10-day PBMC culture with coronavirus spike peptide pools or control peptides (ViraFEST assay). Cultures got half-medium changes with IL-2 on days 3 and 7. Isolation of CD4+ T cells by negative selection took place after roughly nine days of culture. Trimming shortened V by 6 bases and J by 3 bases, and 12 bases separated the two germline ends. The CDR3 is made up of 14 amino acids. In germline, CDR1 is SNHLY, CDR2 FYNNEI.

J is TRBJ2-1 and V is TRBV2; D tentatively fits TRBD1 or TRBD2 (6 bases each). The starting material was CD4+ T cells from blood, cultured in vitro, obtained after SARS-CoV-2 vaccination. The TCR sequence derives from a human donor who had recovered from COVID-19. As DNA, the CDR3 is TGTGCCAGCAGGAGCGGAGGGGGCTACAATGAGCAGTTCTTC. Protein: CASRSGGGYNEQFF.